Presented here are 28 T cell receptor beta chains from one specimen sequenced in a study of a mutant IDH1 vaccine in newly diagnosed glioma. TCRdb keeps only in-frame clones here, not all; method: immunoSEQ multiplex PCR. The table lists around 66,000 clones, about 80% of them singletons. Time point described: week 11, during vaccination. Doses comprised 300 ug of mutant IDH1 20-mer peptide each, plus topical imiquimod. Which antigens these TCRs recognize remains unknown. Sequenced material: PBMCs, taken from a glioma patient whose treatment included an IDH1 peptide vaccine. The receptors come from a man in his forties or fifties with glioma.

The chain uses TRBV11-3 and TRBJ2-1; 11 bases match TRBD2. V trimming: 5 bases; J trimming: 4 bases; junction bases outside the gene matches: 4. Per the germline V gene, CDR1 is SGHNT and CDR2 is YENEEA. The CDR3 extends over 15 amino acids. The CDR3, as DNA: TGTGCCAGCAGCCCCGGGACTAGCGGTTACAATGAGCAGTTCTTC. Protein sequence: CASSPGTSGYNEQFF.

The chain is built from TRBV29-1 and TRBJ2-5; 12 positions match TRBD1. Losses at the gene ends were 6 bases for V and 5 bases for J; bases not matched to a gene: 7. Germline CDR1 is SQVTM and CDR2 is ANQGSEA. The CDR3 loop spans 14 amino acids. This CDR3 is CSVWDRGQGETQYF. The DNA for the CDR3 is TGCAGCGTGTGGGACAGGGGGCAAGGGGAGACCCAGTACTTC.

The genes are TRBV4-2 and TRBJ2-5; unclear D gene. CDR1 and CDR2 (germline): LGHNA, YNFKEQ. The CDR3 has 13 residues. Trimming shortened V by 1 base and J by 3 bases, and 6 bases separated the two germline ends. The CDR3 loop reads CASSQAQEETQYF. The CDR3 DNA sequence: TGTGCCAGCAGCCAAGCTCAGGAAGAGACCCAGTACTTC.

Points on this clone: Other DNA sequences from this sample encode an identical CDR3 as well. The chain carries TRBV10-3 and TRBJ1-1; D might be TRBD1 (6 bases). The CDR3 consists of 12 residues. Germline CDR1 ENHRY, CDR2 SYGVKD. The V gene lost 10 bases and the J gene lost 1 base, with 10 bases spanning the gap. The CDR3 DNA sequence: TGTGCCACGAGGACAGCGAACACTGAAGCTTTCTTT. Translating gives CATRTANTEAFF.

This clone was counted between two and nine times. The V call is TRBV29-1, the J call TRBJ2-2; 12 positions agree with TRBD2. The germline V gene has CDR1 SQVTM and CDR2 ANQGSEA. The CDR3 loop spans 15 amino acids. The J segment lost 6 bases and the V segment lost 4 bases, leaving 6 bases of the junction unmatched. The CDR3 coding sequence is TGCAGCGTTGGGTATACTAGCGGGGGGTCCGGGGAGCTGTTTTTT. Protein sequence: CSVGYTSGGSGELFF.

This chain joins TRBV5-4 and TRBJ1-1; the D is unclear. Trimming took off 1 base at V and 0 bases at J, with 7 bases between the two ends. There are 14 residues in the CDR3. The germline gives CDR1 SGHNT, CDR2 YYREEE (reference sequence). This chain's CDR3 is CASSLQQMNTEAFF. The CDR3 DNA reads TGTGCCAGCAGCTTGCAACAGATGAACACTGAAGCTTTCTTT.

This clone came up a few times. The chain employs TRBV5-1 and TRBJ1-2, with TRBD1 identical over 12 bases. Germline CDR1 reads SGHRS; CDR2 reads YFSETQ. Losses at the gene ends were 0 bases for V and 5 bases for J; bases not matched to a gene: 8. This CDR3 spans 17 amino acids. CDR3 sequence: CASSLVGQGALGYGYTF. The DNA for the CDR3 is TGCGCCAGCAGCTTGGTGGGACAGGGGGCGCTTGGATATGGCTACACCTTC.

The genes are TRBV5-4 and TRBJ2-5, with 7 positions matching TRBD1. The CDR3 consists of 14 residues. Trimming removed 1 base from V and 1 base from J; junction bases left unmatched: 1. Per germline, CDR1 SGHNT and CDR2 YYREEE (reference sequence). DNA for the CDR3: TGTGCCAGCAGCTTGACAGGGGTCCAAGAGACCCAGTACTTC. It codes for CASSLTGVQETQYF. Filled out from reference TRBV5-4 and TRBJ2-5, the complete variable domain reads ETGVTQSPTHLIKTRGQQVTLRCSSQSGHNTVSWYQQALGQGPQFIFQYYREEENGRGNFPPRFSGLQFPNYSSELNVNALELDDSALYLCASSLTGVQETQYFGPGTRLLVL.

J is TRBJ1-3 and V is TRBV18; possible D gene TRBD1, 5 bases. The CDR3 contains 15 residues. The germline V and J ends were trimmed by 0 bases and 4 bases, with 10 bases remaining between them. Germline V gene data show CDR1 as KGHSH and CDR2 as LQKENI. The CDR3 DNA reads TGTGCCAGCTCACCACCTTCGGGGGTCGGAAACACCATATATTTT. This gives the protein CASSPPSGVGNTIYF.

The CDR3, as DNA: TGTGCCAGCAGACTCGGGACTGAAGCTTTCTTT. Protein product: CASRLGTEAFF. V gene TRBV14 combines with J gene TRBJ1-1; D uncertain. V lost 6 bases, J lost 5 bases, and 7 bases lay in between. Germline V gene lookup returns CDR1 SGHDN and CDR2 FVKESK. The CDR3 loop spans 11 amino acids.

The chain joins TRBV2 to TRBJ2-1; 10 nucleotides match TRBD2. V shed 2 bases and J 9 bases; nucleotides not matched to a gene: 10. The CDR3 totals 16 residues. Germline assignment: CDR1 SNHLY and CDR2 FYNNEI. The CDR3 nucleotides read TGTGCCAGCAGTGAACCGGCTAGCGGGAGTAGGGGTGAGCAGTTCTTC. Translation gives CASSEPASGSRGEQFF.

This rearrangement joins TRBV7-8 to TRBJ1-6; D ambiguous. Trimming pared 1 base from V and 7 bases from J, leaving 14 bases between. The germline gives CDR1 SGHVS, CDR2 FQNEAQ. This CDR3 region has 16 residues. The CDR3 DNA reads TGTGCCAGCAGCTTAGGTTGGGCAGGTGGAAATTCACCCCTCCACTTT. It is translated as CASSLGWAGGNSPLHF.

This chain joins TRBV29-1 and TRBJ2-7; D uncertain. CDR3 length equals 12 residues. V gave up 4 bases and J gave up 0 bases, with 7 bases separating them. The V gene's germline CDR1 is SQVTM and CDR2 ANQGSEA. CDR3 amino acids: CSVVGGSYEQYF. The DNA for the CDR3 is TGCAGCGTTGTTGGCGGCTCCTACGAGCAGTACTTC.

DNA of the CDR3: TGTGCCAGCAGTTCAGGACAGGGGCCTATCAATCAGCCCCAGCATTTT. Its translation: CASSSGQGPINQPQHF. The V gene is TRBV28, the J gene TRBJ1-5; TRBD1 aligns across 9 bases. V trimming: 4 bases; J trimming: 3 bases; junction bases outside the gene matches: 7. The germline V gene has CDR1 MDHEN and CDR2 SYDVKM. The CDR3 consists of 16 residues.

The J gene is TRBJ2-1, the V gene TRBV21-1; TRBD2, the table's D call, lacks a check against the DNA. TRBV21-1 is listed as a pseudogene. CDR3 length: 18 amino acids. The CDR3 spells CASSKESRLAGEGNEQFF. Written as DNA, the CDR3 is TGTGCCAGCAGCAAAGAATCGAGGCTAGCGGGAGAGGGCAATGAGCAGTTCTTC.

This rearrangement joins TRBV5-1 to TRBJ1-6; no definite D call. This CDR3 contains 11 residues. The V and J ends lost 4 bases and 15 bases respectively, with 11 bases between them. Germline V gives CDR1 SGHRS, CDR2 YFSETQ. CDR3 sequence: CASSAGHYLHF. The CDR3 DNA sequence: TGCGCCAGCAGCGCTGGGCACTACCTCCACTTT.

The chain employs TRBV2 and TRBJ2-3, with a possible D match to TRBD2 (5 bases). Germline V gene sequence: CDR1 SNHLY, CDR2 FYNNEI. V lost 8 bases and J lost 2, with 14 bases in between. The CDR3 is 14 residues long. The DNA of the CDR3 is TGTGCCAGCGGCGTAGGACGGGACACAGATACGCAGTATTTT. Its protein is CASGVGRDTDTQYF.

The J gene is TRBJ2-5, the V gene TRBV30; D is undetermined. The CDR3 consists of 13 residues. Germline values: CDR1 GTSNPN, CDR2 SVGIG (reference sequence). Trimming removed 0 bases from V and 9 bases from J, with 14 bases in between. CDR3 sequence (DNA): TGTGCCTGGAGTGTACGTGAGGCAAGCTCCCAGTACTTC. It specifies CAWSVREASSQYF.

The V gene is TRBV6-5, the J gene TRBJ1-3, with D perhaps matching TRBD1 (6 bases). This CDR3 has 14 amino acids. The germline V gene has CDR1 MNHEY and CDR2 SVGAGI. V was shortened by 6 bases and J by 0 bases, with 9 bases between the two germline ends. CDR3 protein: CASSSGASGNTIYF. The CDR3 nucleotides read TGTGCCAGCAGCTCGGGGGCCTCTGGAAACACCATATATTTT.

The gene calls are TRBV5-1 and TRBJ1-1; D call uncertain. The CDR3 loop spans 13 amino acids. The germline CDR1 and CDR2 sequences are SGHRS and YFSETQ. V was trimmed by 0 bases and J by 8 bases, leaving 11 bases between them. The CDR3 coding sequence is TGCGCCAGCAGCTTGGAGTGGGTCAGGGAAGCTTTCTTT. It specifies CASSLEWVREAFF. The full variable domain, rest sourced from reference TRBV5-1 and TRBJ1-1, is KAGVTQTPRYLIKTRGQQVTLSCSPISGHRSVSWYQQTPGQGLQFLFEYFSETQRNKGNFPGRFSGRQFSNSRSEMNVSTLELGDSALYLCASSLEWVREAFFGQGTRLTVV.

This clone was recorded a few times. The chain recombines TRBV27 with TRBJ1-5; D call uncertain. V was clipped by 2 bases and J by 6 bases, with 8 bases between them. From germline, CDR1 is MNHEY and CDR2 SMNVEV (reference sequence). This CDR3 has 13 residues. The CDR3 here is CASSLGWTQPQHF. The CDR3, as DNA: TGTGCCAGCAGTTTAGGGTGGACTCAGCCCCAGCATTTT.

This clone was recorded once. This sequence joins TRBV14 and TRBJ2-2; D remains unclear. V lost 2 bases to trimming and J lost 4 bases, with 11 bases between them. The germline V gene encodes CDR1 SGHDN and CDR2 FVKESK. The CDR3 is 15 amino acids. CDR3 residues: CASSQLERTTGELFF. DNA for the CDR3: TGTGCCAGCAGCCAATTGGAAAGGACCACCGGGGAGCTGTTTTTT.

A few counts support this clone. The rearrangement uses TRBV6-5 and TRBJ1-2; TRBD1 might be the D (5 bases). Trimming removed 10 bases at V and 5 bases at J, with 20 bases between. Germline lookup yields CDR1 MNHEY and CDR2 SVGAGI. The CDR3 loop spans 14 amino acids. The CDR3 DNA reads TGTGCCACCAGATATTCGGGGGTGGGTTATGGCTACACCTTC. Translation: CATRYSGVGYGYTF.

The chain combines TRBV4-2 with TRBJ1-2; TRBD1 agrees at 8 bases. Germline-derived CDR1 and CDR2 are LGHNA and YNFKEQ. With V trimmed by 4 bases and J by 3 bases, 10 bases remained unmatched. The CDR3 extends over 16 amino acids. The CDR3 is CASSRRGQGSDYGYTF. The CDR3 bases are TGTGCCAGCAGCCGCCGAGGACAGGGCTCAGACTATGGCTACACCTTC.

The J gene is TRBJ1-2, the V gene TRBV5-4, with 7 bases fitting TRBD1. Germline V gives CDR1 SGHNT, CDR2 YYREEE (reference sequence). The CDR3 has 14 residues. Trimming cost V 4 bases and J 5 bases; bases outside gene matches: 8. CDR3 amino acids: CASSTWDSRYGYTF. The CDR3 bases are TGTGCCAGCAGCACCTGGGACAGCAGATATGGCTACACCTTC.

The V call is TRBV19, the J call TRBJ2-3, with D tentatively TRBD1 (6 bases). This CDR3 region has 18 residues. Deletions cut 1 base from V and 7 bases from J, with 24 bases between. The germline gives CDR1 LNHDA, CDR2 SQIVND (reference sequence). The CDR3 reads CASSIGFGTTTISYTQYF. DNA of the CDR3: TGTGCCAGTAGTATAGGCTTTGGGACAACTACTATCTCGTATACGCAGTATTTT. The full variable domain, in which reference TRBV19 and TRBJ2-3 provide the parts outside the CDR3, is DGGITQSPKYLFRKEGQNVTLSCEQNLNHDAMYWYRQDPGQGLRLIYYSQIVNDFQKGDIAEGYSVSREKKESFPLTVTSAQKNPTAFYLCASSIGFGTTTISYTQYFGPGTRLTVL.

The V and J genes are TRBV5-4 and TRBJ2-5, with D maybe TRBD2 (5 bases). Trimming removed 2 bases from V and 2 bases from J, with 7 bases in between. The CDR3 consists of 13 residues. Germline V gene data show CDR1 as SGHNT and CDR2 as YYREEE (reference sequence). CDR3 coding DNA: TGTGCCAGCAGCTTCGGGGTTCAAGAGACCCAGTACTTC. Protein: CASSFGVQETQYF.

V gene TRBV6-6 combines with J gene TRBJ2-1, with D perhaps TRBD1 (6 bases). The CDR3 contains 13 residues. Deletions cut 6 bases from V and 3 bases from J, with 9 bases between. The germline CDR1 and CDR2 sequences are MNHNY and SVGAGI (reference sequence). The CDR3: CASSQGIYNEQFF. The CDR3 bases are TGTGCCAGCAGCCAGGGGATCTACAATGAGCAGTTCTTC.